This T cell receptor beta chain derives from a study of CD8 T cells in Susac syndrome. Trimming took 4 bases from V and 5 from J, leaving 17 bases between them. Per the germline V gene, CDR1 is SGHTA and CDR2 is FQGNSA. The CDR3 has 16 amino acids. The CD8+ and CD4+ T cells were negatively isolated, with the TEMRA cells enriched by FACS. With random hexamers, reverse transcription was performed on roughly 0.5 to 1 ug of RNA. Amplification of TCR beta CDR3 used immunoSEQ multiplex PCR across 54 Vbeta and 13 Jbeta. TCRdb fed the immunoSEQ multiplex PCR reads into MiXCR, producing one record per CDR3 protein. The sample includes 150,000 or so distinct CDR3 sequences, about 91% of them seen just once.

The chain combines TRBV7-2 with TRBJ2-2, with a possible D match to TRBD1 (7 bases). The source is a human donor in good health. Sequencing was done on a sample of CD4+ T cells from PBMCs. The CDR3, as DNA: TGTGCCAGCAGCTCGCGCAGGGGGGTAGATACCGGGGAGCTGTTTTTT. This codes for CASSSRRGVDTGELFF.